The clone carrying this TCR beta chain is deemed medium-sized (0.01 to 0.1%) by its frequency. No antigen is known for it. The read falls 3 residues short of the CDR3 end, and the missing part is taken from the germline J gene. Assay used: immunoSEQ multiplex PCR; TCRdb lists only in-frame clones, some missing. This table lists about 15,000 clones. This specimen belongs to a study of Tregs in tolerant kidney transplant recipients. General study results and limits: Few patients were studied, so findings need validation in larger groups. Biological reproducibility was not directly addressed, but technical replication error appeared minimal. Expanding Tregs on activated donor B cells appeared to best identify donor-specific TCRbeta clones. For some patients, primers changed over time, blocking nucleotide-level comparison.

The nonmyeloablative bone marrow transplants came from related graft donors, with transient mixed chimerism. The CDR3 covers 12 residues. The V end lost 1 base, the J end lost 3 bases, and 3 bases lay between the germline ends. Germline V gene data show CDR1 as SGHRS and CDR2 as YFSETQ. The chain recombines TRBV5-1 with TRBJ2-3, with no clear D. The clonotype was recovered from a human patient who received a combined kidney and bone marrow transplant. A share of the T cells may be of graft donor origin. The specimen was CD4+ T cells from blood (PBMCs), collected 12 months after the transplant. The DNA read from the CDR3 is TGCGCCAGCAGCTTGCTGACAGATACG. Its protein is CASSLLTDT. The CDR3 in full is CASSLLTDTQYF.